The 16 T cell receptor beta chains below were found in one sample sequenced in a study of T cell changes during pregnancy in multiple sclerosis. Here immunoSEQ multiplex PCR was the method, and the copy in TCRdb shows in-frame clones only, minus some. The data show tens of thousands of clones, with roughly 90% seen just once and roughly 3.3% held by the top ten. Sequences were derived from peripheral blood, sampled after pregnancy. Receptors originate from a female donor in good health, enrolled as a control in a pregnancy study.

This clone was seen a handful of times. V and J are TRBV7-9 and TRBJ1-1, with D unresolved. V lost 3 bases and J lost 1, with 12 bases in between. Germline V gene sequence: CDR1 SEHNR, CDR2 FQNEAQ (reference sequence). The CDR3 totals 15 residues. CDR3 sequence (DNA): TGTGCCAGCAGCTTGGGCAGGTATTCGAACACTGAAGCTTTCTTT. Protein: CASSLGRYSNTEAFF.

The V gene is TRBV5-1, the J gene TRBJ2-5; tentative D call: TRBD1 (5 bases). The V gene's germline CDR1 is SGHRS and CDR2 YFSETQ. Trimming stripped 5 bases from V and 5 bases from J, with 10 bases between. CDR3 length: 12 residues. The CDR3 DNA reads TGCGCCAGCAGGGAAGGGGCGGAGACCCAGTACTTC. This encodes CASREGAETQYF.

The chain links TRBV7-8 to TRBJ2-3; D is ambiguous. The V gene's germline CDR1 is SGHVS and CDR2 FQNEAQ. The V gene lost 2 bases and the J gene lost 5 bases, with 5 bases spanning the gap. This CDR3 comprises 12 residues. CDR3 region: CASSLYGDTQYF. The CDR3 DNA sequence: TGTGCCAGCAGCTTATACGGAGATACGCAGTATTTT.

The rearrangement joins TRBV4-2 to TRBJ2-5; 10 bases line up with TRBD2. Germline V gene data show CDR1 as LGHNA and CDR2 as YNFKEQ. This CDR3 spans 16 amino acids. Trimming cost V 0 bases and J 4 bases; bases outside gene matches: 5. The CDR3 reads CASSQEPSGGSETQYF. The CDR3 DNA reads TGTGCCAGCAGCCAAGAGCCTAGCGGGGGATCAGAGACCCAGTACTTC.

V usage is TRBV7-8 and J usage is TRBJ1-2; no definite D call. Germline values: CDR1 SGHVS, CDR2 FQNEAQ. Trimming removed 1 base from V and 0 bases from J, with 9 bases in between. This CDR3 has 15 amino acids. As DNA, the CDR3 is TGTGCCAGCAGCTTAGTACAGCCCACTAACTATGGCTACACCTTC. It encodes CASSLVQPTNYGYTF.

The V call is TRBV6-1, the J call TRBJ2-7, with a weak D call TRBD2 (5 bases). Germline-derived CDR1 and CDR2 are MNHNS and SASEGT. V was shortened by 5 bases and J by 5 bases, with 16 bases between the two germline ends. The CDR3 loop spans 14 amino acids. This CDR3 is CASSRPILEDEQYF. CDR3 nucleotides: TGTGCCAGCAGTCGCCCGATTCTGGAGGACGAGCAGTACTTC.

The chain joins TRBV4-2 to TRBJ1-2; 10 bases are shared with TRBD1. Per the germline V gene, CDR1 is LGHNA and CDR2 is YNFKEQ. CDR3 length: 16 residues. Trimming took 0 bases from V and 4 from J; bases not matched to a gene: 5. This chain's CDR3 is CASSQDWDRGPYGYTF. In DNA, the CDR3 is TGTGCCAGCAGCCAAGATTGGGACAGGGGTCCCTATGGCTACACCTTC.

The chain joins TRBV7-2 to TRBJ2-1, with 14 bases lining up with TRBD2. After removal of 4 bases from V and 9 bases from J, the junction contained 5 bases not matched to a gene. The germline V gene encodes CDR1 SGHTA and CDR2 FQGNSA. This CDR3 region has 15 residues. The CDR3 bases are TGTGCCAGCAGCTCAGGGGGACTAGCGGGAGTTGAGCAGTTCTTC. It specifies CASSSGGLAGVEQFF.

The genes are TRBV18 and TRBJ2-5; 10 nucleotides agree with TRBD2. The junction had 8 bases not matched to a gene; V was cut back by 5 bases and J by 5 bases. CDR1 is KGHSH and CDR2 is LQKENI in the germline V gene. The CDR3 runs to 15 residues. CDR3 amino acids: CASSGWASGGETQYF. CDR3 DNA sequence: TGTGCCAGCTCAGGCTGGGCTAGCGGGGGCGAGACCCAGTACTTC.

CDR3 nucleotide sequence: TGTGCCAGCAGTGAAGCGCCCCAGGGACTCTCTGGGGCCAACGTCCTGACTTTC. Its protein product is CASSEAPQGLSGANVLTF. The rearrangement links TRBV2 to TRBJ2-6; weak D call: TRBD2 (6 bases). V was cut by 0 bases and J by 0 bases, with 12 bases left in between. CDR3 length: 18 residues. Per the germline V gene, CDR1 is SNHLY and CDR2 is FYNNEI. Full variable domain (rest looked up from reference TRBV2 and TRBJ2-6): EPEVTQTPSHQVTQMGQEVILRCVPISNHLYFYWYRQILGQKVEFLVSFYNNEISEKSEIFDDQFSVERPDGSNFTLKIRSTKLEDSAMYFCASSEAPQGLSGANVLTFGAGSRLTVL.

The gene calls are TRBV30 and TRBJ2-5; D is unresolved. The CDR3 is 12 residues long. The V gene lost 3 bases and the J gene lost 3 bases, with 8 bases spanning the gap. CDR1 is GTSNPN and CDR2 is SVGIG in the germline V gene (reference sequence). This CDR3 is CAWSRLKETQYF. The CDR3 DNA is TGTGCCTGGAGCAGGTTGAAAGAGACCCAGTACTTC.

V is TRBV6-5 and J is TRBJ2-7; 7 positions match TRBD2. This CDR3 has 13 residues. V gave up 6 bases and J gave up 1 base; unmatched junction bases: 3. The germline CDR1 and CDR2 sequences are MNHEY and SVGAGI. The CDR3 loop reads CASRPGGSYEQYF. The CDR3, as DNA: TGTGCCAGCAGACCCGGGGGGTCCTACGAGCAGTACTTC.

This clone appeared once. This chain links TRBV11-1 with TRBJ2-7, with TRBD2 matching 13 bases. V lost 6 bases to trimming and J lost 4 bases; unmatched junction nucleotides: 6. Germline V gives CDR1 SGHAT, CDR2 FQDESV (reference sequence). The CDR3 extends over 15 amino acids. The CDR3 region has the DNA TGTGCCAGCAGTTGGGGACTAGCGGGGACATACGAGCAGTACTTC. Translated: CASSWGLAGTYEQYF.

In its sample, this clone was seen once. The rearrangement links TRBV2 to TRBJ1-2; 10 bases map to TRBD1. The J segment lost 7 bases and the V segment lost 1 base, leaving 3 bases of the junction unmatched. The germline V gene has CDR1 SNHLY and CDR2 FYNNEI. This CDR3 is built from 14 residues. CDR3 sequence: CASSEGQGARGYTF. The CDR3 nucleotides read TGTGCCAGCAGTGAAGGACAGGGGGCGCGTGGCTACACCTTC.

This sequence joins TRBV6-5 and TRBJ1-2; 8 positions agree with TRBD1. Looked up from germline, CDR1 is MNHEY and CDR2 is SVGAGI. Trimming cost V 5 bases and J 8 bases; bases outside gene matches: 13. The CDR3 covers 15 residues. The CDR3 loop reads CASSPGPDRGIGYTF. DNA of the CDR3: TGTGCCAGCAGTCCCGGTCCAGACAGGGGAATAGGCTACACCTTC.

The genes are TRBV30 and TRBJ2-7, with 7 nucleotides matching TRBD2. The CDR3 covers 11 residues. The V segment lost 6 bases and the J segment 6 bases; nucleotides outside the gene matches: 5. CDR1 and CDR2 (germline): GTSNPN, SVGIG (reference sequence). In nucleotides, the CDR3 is TGTGCCTGCCATGGGGGGGTCGAGCAGTACTTC. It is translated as CACHGGVEQYF.